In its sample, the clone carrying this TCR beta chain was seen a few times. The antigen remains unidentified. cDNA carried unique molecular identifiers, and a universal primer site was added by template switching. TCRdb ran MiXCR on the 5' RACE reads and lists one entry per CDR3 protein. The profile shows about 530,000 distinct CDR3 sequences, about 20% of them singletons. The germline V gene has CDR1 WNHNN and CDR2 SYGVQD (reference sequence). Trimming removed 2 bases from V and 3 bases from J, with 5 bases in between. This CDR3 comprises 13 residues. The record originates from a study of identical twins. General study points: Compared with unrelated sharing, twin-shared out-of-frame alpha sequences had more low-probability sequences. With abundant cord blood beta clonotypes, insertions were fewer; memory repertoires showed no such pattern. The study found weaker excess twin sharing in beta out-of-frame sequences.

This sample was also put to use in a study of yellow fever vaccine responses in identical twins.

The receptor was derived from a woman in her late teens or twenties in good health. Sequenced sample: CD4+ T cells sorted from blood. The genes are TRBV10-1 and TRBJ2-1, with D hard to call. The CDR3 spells CASSERVYNEQFF. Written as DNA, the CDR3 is TGCGCCAGCAGTGAGAGGGTCTACAATGAGCAGTTCTTC.